The next 14 T cell receptor beta chains were all read from a single sample in a study of response to subunit inactivated influenza vaccine. TCRdb processed the RT-PCR reads anew with MiXCR; each CDR3 protein has one entry. In the table there are hundreds of thousands of distinct CDR3 sequences, around 16% of which are singletons. Sequenced here: PBMCs from blood, sampled 12 days after vaccination. Receptors originate from a man aged 45-65 years who received an inactivated influenza vaccine.

Only a few counts were recorded for this clonotype. This chain connects TRBV5-4 to TRBJ2-7; the D gene is possibly TRBD2 (6 bases). Per the germline V gene, CDR1 is SGHNT and CDR2 is YYREEE (reference sequence). The CDR3 spans 16 residues. V was trimmed by 2 bases and J by 0 bases, leaving 15 bases between them. This chain's CDR3 is CASSFGREWGSYEQYF. The DNA for the CDR3 is TGTGCCAGCAGCTTTGGTCGGGAGTGGGGCTCCTACGAGCAGTACTTC.

The chain joins TRBV7-2 to TRBJ1-6, with 10 bases fitting TRBD1. CDR3 length: 15 amino acids. CDR1 and CDR2 from the germline V gene are SGHTA and FQGNSA. The trim removed 3 bases at V and 8 bases at J, leaving 4 bases unmatched. The CDR3 here is CASSFPGTGDSPLHF. The DNA of the CDR3 is TGTGCCAGCAGCTTTCCCGGGACAGGGGATTCACCCCTCCACTTT.

This clonotype was picked up a small number of times. The V and J genes are TRBV18 and TRBJ2-5; D may correspond to TRBD1 or TRBD2 (5 bases each). Germline CDR1 KGHSH, CDR2 LQKENI. This CDR3 region has 18 residues. Between the trimmed V and J ends, which lost 2 bases and 0 bases, there was a span of 19 bases. CDR3 region: CASSPYIQRGTYQETQYF. The DNA of the CDR3 is TGTGCCAGCTCACCATATATTCAGAGGGGAACGTACCAAGAGACCCAGTACTTC.

This clonotype was counted a few times. This chain links TRBV12-3 or TRBV12-4 with TRBJ2-7; 8 bases line up with TRBD1. The CDR3 contains 14 residues. J was trimmed by 0 bases and V by 7 bases; bases with no gene match: 5. CDR3 in amino acids: CASNWTGSSYEQYF. The DNA for the CDR3 is TGTGCCAGCAATTGGACAGGGAGCTCCTACGAGCAGTACTTC.

This clonotype was picked up many times. The chain has TRBV20-1 and TRBJ2-4; the match to TRBD2 covers 12 bases. CDR3 length equals 14 residues. Germline lookup yields CDR1 DFQATT and CDR2 SNEGSKA (reference sequence). V dropped 5 bases and J dropped 1; count of bases not matched to a gene: 0. The CDR3, as DNA: TGCAGTGCTGGACTAGCGGGGGCCAAAAACATTCAGTACTTC. Protein: CSAGLAGAKNIQYF.

The rearrangement uses TRBV6-2 or TRBV6-3 and TRBJ1-1; a weak D match, TRBD1 (5 bases). Germline V lookup: CDR1 MNHEY, CDR2 SVGEGT. The CDR3 contains 14 residues. Trimming removed 5 bases at V and 1 base at J, with 11 bases between. The CDR3 here is CASSRQIPNTEAFF. CDR3 DNA sequence: TGTGCCAGCAGTCGACAGATACCGAACACTGAAGCTTTCTTT.

About this clonotype: Without the conserved terminal phenylalanine or tryptophan, this CDR3 likely stems from a read error. This chain connects TRBV12-3 or TRBV12-4 to TRBJ2-3; the match to TRBD1 covers 7 bases. This CDR3 is 17 amino acids long. With 1 base clipped from V and 3 bases from J, the junction kept 10 bases outside the gene matches. CDR3 DNA: TGTGCCAGCAGTTTAGGCTATACAGGGGACCGGACAGATACGCAGTATATT. Encoded protein: CASSLGYTGDRTDTQYI.

The CDR3 DNA reads as TGTGCCAGCAGCCAAGTATGGTCTGGGAACTATGGCTACACCTTC. Encoded protein: CASSQVWSGNYGYTF. The chain employs TRBV3-1 and TRBJ1-2; D is ambiguous. Germline CDR1 is LGHDT and CDR2 is YNNKEL (reference sequence). V lost 1 base and J 2 bases, leaving 11 bases between the germline ends. The CDR3 runs 15 residues.

The rearrangement links TRBV7-6 to TRBJ2-7; D is unclear. The CDR3 contains 16 residues. V was cut by 5 bases and J by 0 bases, with 17 bases left in between. CDR1 is SGHVS, CDR2 FNYEAQ, per germline. The CDR3 DNA reads as TGTGCCAGCAGCCGGCTGGAACTATCGACCTCCTACGAGCAGTACTTC. This sequence encodes CASSRLELSTSYEQYF. The complete variable domain, with remaining parts taken from reference TRBV7-6 and TRBJ2-7, reads GAGVSQSPRYKVTKRGQDVALRCDPISGHVSLYWYRQALGQGPEFLTYFNYEAQQDKSGLPNDRFSAERPEGSISTLTIQRTEQRDSAMYRCASSRLELSTSYEQYFGPGTRLTVT.

In its sample, this clonotype was seen a few times. The chain combines TRBV15 with TRBJ2-7, with D possibly TRBD1 on 6 matching bases. V lost 1 base to trimming and J lost 6 bases, with 16 bases between them. Germline V gene lookup returns CDR1 LNHNV and CDR2 YYDKDF (reference sequence). This CDR3 spans 15 amino acids. The CDR3 protein is CATSRGQDAGGEQYF. As DNA, the CDR3 is TGTGCCACCAGCAGAGGACAGGATGCAGGAGGCGAGCAGTACTTC.

In this sample, this clonotype turned up a few times. The chain has TRBV28 and TRBJ1-2, with 9 nucleotides matching TRBD1. CDR1 and CDR2 from the germline V gene are MDHEN and SYDVKM. The CDR3 has 12 amino acids. Trimming removed 8 bases from V and 5 bases from J; junction bases left unmatched: 3. In DNA, the CDR3 is TGTGCCAGCGGACAGGGGCGGTATGGCTACACCTTC. Translated: CASGQGRYGYTF.

CDR3 sequence: CASSEMDTEAFF. The CDR3 coding sequence is TGTGCCAGCAGTGAGATGGACACTGAAGCTTTCTTT. This sequence joins TRBV2 and TRBJ1-1; D unclear. The CDR3 length is 12 residues. Trimming shortened V by 3 bases and J by 3 bases, and 5 bases separated the two germline ends. Looked up from germline, CDR1 is SNHLY and CDR2 is FYNNEI.

This clonotype was counted between two and nine times. This chain joins TRBV6-5 and TRBJ2-1, with D perhaps TRBD1 (6 bases). The V end was cut by 0 bases, the J end by 4 bases, with 16 bases between. The germline CDR1 and CDR2 sequences are MNHEY and SVGAGI. The CDR3 covers 17 residues. The DNA for the CDR3 is TGTGCCAGCAGTTACTCGATCAGGGGACAACTTTACAATGAGCAGTTCTTC. It encodes CASSYSIRGQLYNEQFF.

This sequence joins TRBV18 and TRBJ2-5, with D hard to call. The ends were cut back, 3 bases at V and 3 bases at J, with 8 bases in the middle. The CDR3 extends over 13 amino acids. Germline CDR1 is KGHSH and CDR2 is LQKENI. For the CDR3, the DNA is TGTGCCAGCTCACCTTCCTGGGAAGAGACCCAGTACTTC. This codes for CASSPSWEETQYF.